This T cell receptor beta chain originates from a study of blood T cell repertoires in COVID-19. Method: immunoSEQ multiplex PCR; TCRdb's copy keeps in-frame clones and lacks some. The profile shows over 65,000 clones, roughly 89% of them singletons. V dropped 6 bases and J dropped 3 bases, with 8 bases sitting between them. Per germline, CDR1 MDHEN and CDR2 SYDVKM. This CDR3 comprises 12 residues. This chain joins TRBV28 and TRBJ1-1; unclear D gene. Material for sequencing was peripheral blood. The source is a man aged 25 to 40 with acute or convalescent COVID-19. This CDR3 is CASSLPHTEAFF. CDR3 DNA sequence: TGTGCCAGCAGCCTCCCCCACACTGAAGCTTTCTTT.